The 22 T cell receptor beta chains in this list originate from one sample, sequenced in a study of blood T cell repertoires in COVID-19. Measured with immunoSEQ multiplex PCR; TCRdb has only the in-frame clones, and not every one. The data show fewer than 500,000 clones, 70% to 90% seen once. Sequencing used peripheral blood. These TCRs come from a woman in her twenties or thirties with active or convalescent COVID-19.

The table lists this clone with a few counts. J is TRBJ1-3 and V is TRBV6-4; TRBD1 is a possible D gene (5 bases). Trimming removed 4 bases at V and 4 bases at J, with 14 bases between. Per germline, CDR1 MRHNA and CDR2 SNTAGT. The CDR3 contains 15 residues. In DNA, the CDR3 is TGTGCCAGCAGTGGTGGGGCGTCTGAAGGAAACACCATATATTTT. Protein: CASSGGASEGNTIYF.

The CDR3 here is CASMSGVGGYTF. DNA of the CDR3: TGTGCCAGCATGTCAGGGGTCGGTGGCTACACCTTC. The rearrangement uses TRBV2 and TRBJ1-2; tentatively, D is TRBD1 (6 bases). Germline CDR1 SNHLY, CDR2 FYNNEI. The CDR3 is 12 amino acids. V shed 7 bases and J shed 7 bases, with 13 bases lying between them.

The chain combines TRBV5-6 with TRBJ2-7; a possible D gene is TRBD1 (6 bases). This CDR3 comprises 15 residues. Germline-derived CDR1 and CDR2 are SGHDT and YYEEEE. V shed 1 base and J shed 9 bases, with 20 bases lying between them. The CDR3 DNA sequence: TGTGCCAGCAGCTTGTGGACAGAGACTCTATTAGGGCAGTACTTC. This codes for CASSLWTETLLGQYF.

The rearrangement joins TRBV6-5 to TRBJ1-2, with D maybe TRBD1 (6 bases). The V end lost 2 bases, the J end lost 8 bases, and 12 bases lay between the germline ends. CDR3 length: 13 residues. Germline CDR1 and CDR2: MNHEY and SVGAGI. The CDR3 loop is CASSYQGTIGYTF. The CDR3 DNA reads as TGTGCCAGCAGTTACCAGGGGACTATAGGCTACACCTTC.

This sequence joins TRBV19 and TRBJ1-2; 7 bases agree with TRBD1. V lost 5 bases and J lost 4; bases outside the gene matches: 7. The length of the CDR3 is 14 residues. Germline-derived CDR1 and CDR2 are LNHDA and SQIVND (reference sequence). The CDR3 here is CASSPDRDGYGYTF. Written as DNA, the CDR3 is TGTGCCAGTAGTCCCGACAGGGACGGCTATGGCTACACCTTC. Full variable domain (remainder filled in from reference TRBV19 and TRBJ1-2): DGGITQSPKYLFRKEGQNVTLSCEQNLNHDAMYWYRQDPGQGLRLIYYSQIVNDFQKGDIAEGYSVSREKKESFPLTVTSAQKNPTAFYLCASSPDRDGYGYTFGSGTRLTVV.

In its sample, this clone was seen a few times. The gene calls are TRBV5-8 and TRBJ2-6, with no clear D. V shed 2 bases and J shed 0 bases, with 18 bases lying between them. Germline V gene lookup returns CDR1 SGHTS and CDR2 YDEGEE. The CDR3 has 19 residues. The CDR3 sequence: CASSFIMAGYTSGANVLTF. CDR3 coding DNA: TGTGCCAGCAGCTTTATAATGGCCGGGTACACCTCTGGGGCCAACGTCCTGACTTTC. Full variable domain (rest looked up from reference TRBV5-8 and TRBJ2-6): EAGVTQSPTHLIKTRGQQATLRCSPISGHTSVYWYQQALGLGLQFLLWYDEGEERNRGNFPPRFSGRQFPNYSSELNVNALELEDSALYLCASSFIMAGYTSGANVLTFGAGSRLTVL.

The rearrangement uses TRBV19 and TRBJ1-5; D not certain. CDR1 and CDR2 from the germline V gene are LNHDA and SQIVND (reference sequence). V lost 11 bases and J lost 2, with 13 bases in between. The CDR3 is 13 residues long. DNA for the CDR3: TGTGCCGTCGGTTGGGGAGGCAATCAGCCCCAGCATTTT. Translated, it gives CAVGWGGNQPQHF.

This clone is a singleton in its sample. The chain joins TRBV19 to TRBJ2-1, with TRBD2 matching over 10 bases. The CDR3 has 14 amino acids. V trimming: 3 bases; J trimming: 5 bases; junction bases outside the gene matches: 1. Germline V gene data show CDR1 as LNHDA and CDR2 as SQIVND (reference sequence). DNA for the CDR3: TGTGCCAGTAGTATGGGACTAGCGCACAATGAGCAGTTCTTC. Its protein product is CASSMGLAHNEQFF.

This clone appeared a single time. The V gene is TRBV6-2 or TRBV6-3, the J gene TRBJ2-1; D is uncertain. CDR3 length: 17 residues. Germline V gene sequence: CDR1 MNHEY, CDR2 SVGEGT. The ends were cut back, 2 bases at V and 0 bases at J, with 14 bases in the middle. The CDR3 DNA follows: TGTGCCAGCAGTTACATTGTCAGGCTCCGCTCCTACAATGAGCAGTTCTTC. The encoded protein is CASSYIVRLRSYNEQFF.

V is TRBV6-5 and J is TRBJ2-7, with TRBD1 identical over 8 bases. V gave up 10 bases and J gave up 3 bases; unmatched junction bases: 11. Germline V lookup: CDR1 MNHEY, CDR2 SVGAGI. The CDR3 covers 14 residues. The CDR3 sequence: CATYMDREYYEQYF. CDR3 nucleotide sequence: TGTGCCACCTACATGGACAGGGAATACTACGAGCAGTACTTC.

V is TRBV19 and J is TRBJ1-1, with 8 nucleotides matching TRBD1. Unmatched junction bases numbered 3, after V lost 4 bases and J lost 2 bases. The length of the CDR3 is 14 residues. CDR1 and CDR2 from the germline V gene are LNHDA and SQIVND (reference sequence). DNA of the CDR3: TGTGCCAGTAGTAAGGCAGGGGGCAACACTGAAGCTTTCTTT. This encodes CASSKAGGNTEAFF.

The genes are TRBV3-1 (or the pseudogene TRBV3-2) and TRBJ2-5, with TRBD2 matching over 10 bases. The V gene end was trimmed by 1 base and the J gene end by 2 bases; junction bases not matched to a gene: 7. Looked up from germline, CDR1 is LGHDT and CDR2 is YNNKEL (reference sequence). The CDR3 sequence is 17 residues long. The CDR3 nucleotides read TGTGCCAGCAGCCAAGGCGTTTTTAGCGGGGGGCAAGAGACCCAGTACTTC. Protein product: CASSQGVFSGGQETQYF.

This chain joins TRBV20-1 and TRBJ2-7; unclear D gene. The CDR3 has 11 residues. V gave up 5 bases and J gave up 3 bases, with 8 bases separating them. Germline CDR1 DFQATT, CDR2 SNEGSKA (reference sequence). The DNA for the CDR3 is TGCAGTGCTTCGCGGTTCTACGAGCAGTACTTC. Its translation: CSASRFYEQYF.

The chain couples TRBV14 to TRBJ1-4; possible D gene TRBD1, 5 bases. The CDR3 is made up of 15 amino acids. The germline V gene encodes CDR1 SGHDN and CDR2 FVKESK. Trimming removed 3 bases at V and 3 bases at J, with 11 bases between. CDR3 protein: CASSQGGVANEKLFF. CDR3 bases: TGTGCCAGCAGCCAGGGAGGGGTAGCTAATGAAAAACTGTTTTTT.

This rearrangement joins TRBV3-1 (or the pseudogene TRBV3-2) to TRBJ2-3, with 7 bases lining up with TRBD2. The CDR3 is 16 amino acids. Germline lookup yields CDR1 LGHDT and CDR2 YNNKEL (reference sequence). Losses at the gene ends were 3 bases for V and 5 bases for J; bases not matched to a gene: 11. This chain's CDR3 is CASSHGVGGGLDTQYF. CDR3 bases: TGTGCCAGCAGCCACGGTGTTGGCGGGGGATTAGATACGCAGTATTTT.

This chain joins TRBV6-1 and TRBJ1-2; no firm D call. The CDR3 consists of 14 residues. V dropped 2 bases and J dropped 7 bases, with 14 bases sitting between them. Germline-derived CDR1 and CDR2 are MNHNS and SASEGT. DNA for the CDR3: TGTGCCAGCAGTGAATGGGGAGGTTCTGCTGGCTACACCTTC. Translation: CASSEWGGSAGYTF.

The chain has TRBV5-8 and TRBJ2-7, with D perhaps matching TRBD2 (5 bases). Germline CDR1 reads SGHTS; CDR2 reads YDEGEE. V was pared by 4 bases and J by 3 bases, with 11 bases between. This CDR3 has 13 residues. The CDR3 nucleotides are TGTGCCAGCAGCCCCGCCGCGGGCTACGAGCAGTACTTC. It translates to CASSPAAGYEQYF.

Here the CDR3 DNA reads TGTGCCAGTAGTATAGACGCATCGGTGGCGGGAGAGACCCAGTACTTC. This gives the protein CASSIDASVAGETQYF. The chain employs TRBV19 and TRBJ2-5, with D possibly TRBD2 on 5 matching bases. Trimming stripped 0 bases from V and 4 bases from J, with 15 bases between. The CDR3 loop spans 16 amino acids. CDR1 is LNHDA, CDR2 SQIVND, per germline (reference sequence).

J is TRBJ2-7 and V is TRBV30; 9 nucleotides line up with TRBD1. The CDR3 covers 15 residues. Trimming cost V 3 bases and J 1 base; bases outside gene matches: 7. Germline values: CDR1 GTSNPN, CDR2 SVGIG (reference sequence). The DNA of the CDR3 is TGTGCCTGGAGATGGACCGGGACAGGGTCCTACGAGCAGTACTTC. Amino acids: CAWRWTGTGSYEQYF.

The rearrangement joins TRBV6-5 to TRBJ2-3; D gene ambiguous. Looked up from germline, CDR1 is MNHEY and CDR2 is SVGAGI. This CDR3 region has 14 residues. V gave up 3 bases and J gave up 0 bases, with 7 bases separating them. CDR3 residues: CASSYGESTDTQYF. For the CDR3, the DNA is TGTGCCAGCAGTTATGGAGAGAGCACAGATACGCAGTATTTT.

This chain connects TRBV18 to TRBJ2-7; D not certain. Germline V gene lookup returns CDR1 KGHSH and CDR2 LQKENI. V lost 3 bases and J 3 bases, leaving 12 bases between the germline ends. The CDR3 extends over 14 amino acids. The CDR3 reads CASSPPGRLYEQYF. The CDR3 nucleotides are TGTGCCAGCTCACCCCCCGGCAGGCTCTACGAGCAGTACTTC. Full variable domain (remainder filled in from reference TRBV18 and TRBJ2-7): NAGVMQNPRHLVRRRGQEARLRCSPMKGHSHVYWYRQLPEEGLKFMVYLQKENIIDESGMPKERFSAEFPKEGPSILRIQQVVRGDSAAYFCASSPPGRLYEQYFGPGTRLTVT.

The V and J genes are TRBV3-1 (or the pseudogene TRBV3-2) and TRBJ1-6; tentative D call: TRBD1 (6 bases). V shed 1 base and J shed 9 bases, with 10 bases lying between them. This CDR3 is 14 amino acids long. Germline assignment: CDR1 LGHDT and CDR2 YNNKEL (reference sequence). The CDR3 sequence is CASSQVTGGSPLHF. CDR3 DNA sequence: TGTGCCAGCAGCCAAGTGACAGGAGGTTCACCCCTCCACTTT.